This T cell receptor beta chain came from a study of T cell responses to AZD1222 COVID-19 vaccine (TCRdb year 2021). About the study as a whole: AZD1222 recipients whose second dose came at about 4 weeks and those whose second dose came at about 12 weeks were combined into one group, since spike-specific TCR depth and breadth did not differ between the two schedules. A total of 230 to 250 trial participants underwent TCR sequencing, of whom 207 had received two doses of AZD1222 and 26 had received two doses of the MenACWY control vaccine. Trial participants were enrolled by age into 18-55, 56-69 and 70-plus year subgroups, with roughly 150, 30 and 60 TCR-sequenced participants respectively.

In regard to this clone: It lacks a known antigen. Base qualities are not at hand, and no much larger clone is one base apart.

The meaning of the sample's time point label: baseline before first vaccination. Vaccinee samples were obtained from the UK trials COV001 and COV002, which included a single-blind randomized controlled phase 2/3 trial of AZD1222 (ChAdOx1 nCoV-19) in healthy adults. For TCRbeta chain sequencing, PBMC samples were collected from trial participants at day 0 and at day 28 after the second dose. The CDR3 regions of human TCRbeta chains were analyzed by immunosequencing. The authors' analysis ran thus. Repertoire TCRs were matched against a reference library of SARS-CoV-2-specific TCRs generated with the MIRA antigen-specificity platform. Breadth was defined as the fraction of unique TCRs that were SARS-CoV-2-associated. Depth was defined as the fraction of total T cells that were SARS-CoV-2-associated. Each spike-specific TCR was assigned to its reactive spike region and to a CD4 or CD8 class using the MIRA data. Log10-transformed breadth and depth values were compared by one-way ANOVA with Sidak's multiple comparisons tests. TCRdb provides this immuneACCESS table in a form limited to in-frame rearrangements. Some clones are lacking; in checked studies, under half of them reflect an unresolved V gene, and why the rest are absent is not known. V and J calls and clone size follow that table, whereas D and trimming were derived from the DNA. This sample holds over 110,000 clones; just over 90% were observed only once. The ten largest clonotypes hold roughly 4.9% of the sample.

From a lookup of the germline V gene, CDR1 and CDR2 are MNHEY and SVGAGI. V is cut by 6 bases and J by 4 bases, and the space between the germline ends is 9 bases. The CDR3 runs 12 amino acids, cysteine and phenylalanine included. This entry keeps only the CDR3 DNA: 36 bases, framed from base 1. Broad study findings and their caveats: In the small 56-69-year group, the increase in depth fell short of significance, most likely because of low power. A significant rise in spike-specific TCR breadth and depth was observed after two AZD1222 doses relative to day 0 and relative to MenACWY recipients. Reportedly, almost half of the unique spike-specific TCRs recognized epitopes lying outside the regions that are mutated in the B.1.351 and B.1.1.7 variants. Only five to seven AZD1222 recipients were SARS-CoV-2 seropositive at baseline, limiting conclusions about previously exposed vaccinees. Because no day 14 peak-response samples were available, the repertoires could be characterized only after the peak T cell response. Vaccine-associated CD4 TCRs spanned the whole spike protein, with dominant responses in regions 160-218 and 743-854. Most participants were white British and females outnumbered males, and the authors suggested that clonal diversity may have been underestimated.

The sequence came from an adult in good health. The chain was built from TRBV6-5 and TRBJ1-2; possibly the D gene is TRBD1, per 5 matching bases. Sequenced here: peripheral blood, sampled on day 0 of AZD1222 vaccination. The nucleotides are TGTGCCAGCAGCGGCAGGGCCTATGGCTACACCTTC. Its coded protein is CASSGRAYGYTF.